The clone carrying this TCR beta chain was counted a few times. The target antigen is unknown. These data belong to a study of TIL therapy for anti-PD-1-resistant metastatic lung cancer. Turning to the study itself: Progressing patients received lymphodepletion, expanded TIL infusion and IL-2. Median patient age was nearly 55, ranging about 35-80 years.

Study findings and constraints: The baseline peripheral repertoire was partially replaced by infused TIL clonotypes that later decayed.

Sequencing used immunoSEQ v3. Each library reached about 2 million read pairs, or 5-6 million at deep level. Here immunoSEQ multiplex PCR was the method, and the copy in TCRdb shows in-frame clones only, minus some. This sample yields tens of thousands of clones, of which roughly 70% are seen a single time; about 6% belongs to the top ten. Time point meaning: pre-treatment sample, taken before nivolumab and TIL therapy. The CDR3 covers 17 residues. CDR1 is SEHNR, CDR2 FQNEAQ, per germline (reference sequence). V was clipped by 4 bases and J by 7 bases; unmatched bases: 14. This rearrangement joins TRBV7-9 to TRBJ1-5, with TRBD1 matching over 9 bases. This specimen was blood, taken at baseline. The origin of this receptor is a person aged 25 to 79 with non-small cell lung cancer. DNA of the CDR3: TGTGCCAGCAGCTCGACCTCGACAGGGGGGGTTTCACAGCCCCAGCATTTT. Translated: CASSSTSTGGVSQPQHF.